The 32 T cell receptor beta chains presented below share a single source sample, sequenced in a study of blood T cell repertoires in COVID-19. The protocol was immunoSEQ multiplex PCR, while the TCRdb copy is restricted to in-frame clones and leaves out a portion. The data contain some 150,000 clones, just under 80% of them singletons. Sequenced input: peripheral blood. Every receptor here comes from a woman older than 75 with acute or convalescent COVID-19.

As for this clone: This may arise from a read error, as a much more abundant clone is one base away. The V gene is TRBV11-3, the J gene TRBJ1-6; 7 nucleotides line up with TRBD1. Germline V gene data show CDR1 as SGHNT and CDR2 as YENEEA. The CDR3 has 13 residues. V shed 5 bases, J shed 7 bases, and the junction held 2 bases outside the gene matches. The DNA of the CDR3 is TGTGCCAGCAGCCGGGACAGAAATTCACCCCTCCACTTT. The encoded protein is CASSRDRNSPLHF.

The gene calls are TRBV2 and TRBJ2-3, with D possibly TRBD2 on 6 matching bases. Trimming took 3 bases from V and 3 from J, leaving 7 bases between them. Germline V gene sequence: CDR1 SNHLY, CDR2 FYNNEI. CDR3 length equals 13 residues. CDR3 coding DNA: TGTGCCAGCAGTGATGGGGGGACAGATACGCAGTATTTT. Translating gives CASSDGGTDTQYF.

The chain carries TRBV6-5 and TRBJ1-2; the D gene is possibly TRBD1 (5 bases). The CDR3 extends over 13 amino acids. Trimming took off 7 bases at V and 4 bases at J, with 13 bases between the two ends. Germline V CDR1 and CDR2: MNHEY, SVGAGI. CDR3: CASNGQGRYGYTF. In DNA, the CDR3 is TGTGCCAGCAATGGGCAGGGCCGCTATGGCTACACCTTC.

The chain has TRBV6-1 and TRBJ1-3; no firm D call. Trimming pared 3 bases from V and 0 bases from J, leaving 12 bases between. CDR1 MNHNS and CDR2 SASEGT come from the germline V gene. This CDR3 contains 16 residues. The CDR3 coding sequence is TGTGCCAGCAGTGACGGAGGTGTACTCTCTGGAAACACCATATATTTT. Amino acids: CASSDGGVLSGNTIYF.

CDR3 in amino acids: CASSFPDRGDQYF. As DNA, the CDR3 is TGTGCCAGCAGCTTCCCCGACAGGGGAGATCAGTACTTC. V gene TRBV7-9 combines with J gene TRBJ2-7, with 8 bases identical to TRBD1. CDR1 SEHNR and CDR2 FQNEAQ come from the germline V gene (reference sequence). V gave up 3 bases and J gave up 10 bases; unmatched junction bases: 8. There are 13 residues in the CDR3.

The chain has TRBV21-1 and TRBJ1-6. TRBV21-1 represents a pseudogene. This CDR3 has 16 amino acids. CDR3 nucleotide sequence: TGTGCCAGCAGCCCACCCGGACCGTCGGGAAATTCACCCCTCCACTTT. Residues: CASSPPGPSGNSPLHF.

The V and J genes are TRBV29-1 and TRBJ1-1, with D maybe TRBD1 (5 bases). The CDR3 has 13 amino acids. The V end lost 4 bases, the J end lost 0 bases, and 9 bases lay between the germline ends. The V gene's germline CDR1 is SQVTM and CDR2 ANQGSEA. CDR3 bases: TGCAGCGTTGGGGGCCTGATGAACACTGAAGCTTTCTTT. Translated: CSVGGLMNTEAFF. Full variable domain (rest looked up from reference TRBV29-1 and TRBJ1-1): SAVISQKPSRDICQRGTSLTIQCQVDSQVTMMFWYRQQPGQSLTLIATANQGSEATYESGFVIDKFPISRPNLTFSTLTVSNMSPEDSSIYLCSVGGLMNTEAFFGQGTRLTVV.

This rearrangement joins TRBV30 to TRBJ1-5; D call uncertain. This CDR3 has 16 amino acids. CDR1 is GTSNPN and CDR2 is SVGIG in the germline V gene (reference sequence). V was shortened by 2 bases and J by 2 bases, with 16 bases between the two germline ends. In nucleotides, the CDR3 is TGTGCCTGGAGTTTTAGCGGTGCCATCGGCAATCAGCCCCAGCATTTT. It specifies CAWSFSGAIGNQPQHF. Filled out from reference TRBV30 and TRBJ1-5, the complete variable domain reads SQTIHQWPATLVQPVGSPLSLECTVEGTSNPNLYWYRQAAGRGLQLLFYSVGIGQISSEVPQNLSASRPQDRQFILSSKKLLLSDSGFYLCAWSFSGAIGNQPQHFGDGTRLSIL.

In its sample, this clone was seen a few times. The chain has TRBV3-1 (or the pseudogene TRBV3-2) and TRBJ2-1; D unresolved. The CDR3 runs to 15 residues. Trimming pared 0 bases from V and 4 bases from J, leaving 10 bases between. Germline loops: CDR1 LGHDT, CDR2 YNNKEL (reference sequence). This CDR3 is CASSQDPASYNEQFF. The CDR3 coding sequence is TGTGCCAGCAGCCAAGATCCGGCTAGTTACAATGAGCAGTTCTTC.

This clone was observed a single time. The chain couples TRBV5-1 to TRBJ2-5, with 16 bases fitting TRBD2. Germline values: CDR1 SGHRS, CDR2 YFSETQ. This CDR3 region has 17 residues. Trimming at V came to 9 bases and at J to 2 bases, leaving 10 bases not matched to a gene. The CDR3 spells CATSWGLAGGIQETQYF. CDR3 bases: TGCGCCACCTCATGGGGACTAGCGGGAGGGATACAAGAGACCCAGTACTTC.

The chain carries TRBV28 and TRBJ1-2; 8 positions match TRBD1. The CDR3 spans 14 residues. Unmatched junction bases numbered 11, after V lost 7 bases and J lost 7 bases. Germline CDR1 MDHEN, CDR2 SYDVKM. CDR3 residues: CASKTTTGGAGYTF. CDR3 bases: TGTGCCAGCAAGACTACCACAGGGGGAGCTGGCTACACCTTC.

The chain combines TRBV6-5 with TRBJ2-7, with 13 bases matching TRBD2. Trimming removed 10 bases from V and 5 bases from J; junction bases left unmatched: 5. The CDR3 sequence is 13 residues long. The germline V gene has CDR1 MNHEY and CDR2 SVGAGI. CDR3 sequence reads: CATRTSGSNEQYF. CDR3 DNA sequence: TGTGCCACTCGGACTAGCGGGAGCAACGAGCAGTACTTC.

The rearrangement uses TRBV5-1 and TRBJ2-7; TRBD2 matches 8 bases. V shed 0 bases and J 8 bases; nucleotides not matched to a gene: 10. The CDR3 has 15 amino acids. CDR1 is SGHRS and CDR2 is YFSETQ in the germline V gene. CDR3 loop: CASSLASGGLAQQYF. The CDR3 region has the DNA TGCGCCAGCAGCTTGGCCAGCGGGGGCCTTGCGCAGCAGTACTTC.

The genes are TRBV10-3 and TRBJ1-4; 9 bases align to TRBD1. Germline loops: CDR1 ENHRY, CDR2 SYGVKD. The ends lost 4 bases at V and 7 bases at J; junction bases unmatched: 7. The CDR3 loop spans 15 amino acids. The CDR3 here is CAISATQGAGEKLFF. The DNA of the CDR3 is TGTGCCATCAGTGCCACACAGGGGGCGGGTGAAAAACTGTTTTTT.

The chain combines TRBV12-3 or TRBV12-4 with TRBJ2-7; TRBD2 is a possible D gene (6 bases). Trimming pared 7 bases from V and 4 bases from J, leaving 14 bases between. The CDR3 is 13 amino acids. The CDR3 region has the DNA TGTGCCAGCACCAGGGACTGGAGATACGAGCAGTACTTC. This sequence encodes CASTRDWRYEQYF.

The chain carries TRBV7-2 and TRBJ1-4; the D gene is possibly TRBD1 (6 bases). The CDR3 is 15 amino acids. In germline, CDR1 is SGHTA, CDR2 FQGNSA. V was shortened by 4 bases and J by 6 bases, with 15 bases between the two germline ends. As DNA, the CDR3 is TGTGCCAGCAGCTCCCAGGGGACGATCGATGAAAAACTGTTTTTT. Translation: CASSSQGTIDEKLFF.

The J gene is TRBJ1-1, the V gene TRBV6-5; D perhaps matches TRBD1 (6 bases). Germline V gene data show CDR1 as MNHEY and CDR2 as SVGAGI. The CDR3 is 13 amino acids. Trimming took off 5 bases at V and 3 bases at J, with 10 bases between the two ends. The CDR3 loop is CASSPDRDTEAFF. The CDR3 DNA sequence: TGTGCCAGCAGTCCGGACAGAGACACTGAAGCTTTCTTT.

This clone was recorded many times. The chain joins TRBV4-1 to TRBJ2-4; 8 positions match TRBD1. Germline V gene data show CDR1 as MGHRA and CDR2 as YSYEKL. With 0 bases clipped from V and 6 bases from J, the junction kept 7 bases outside the gene matches. CDR3 length: 16 residues. CDR3: CASSQEQQGVRNIQYF. As DNA, the CDR3 is TGCGCCAGCAGCCAAGAACAACAGGGGGTGAGAAACATTCAGTACTTC.

J is TRBJ2-6 and V is TRBV19; D possibly corresponds to TRBD2 (6 bases). CDR1 is LNHDA, CDR2 SQIVND, per germline (reference sequence). The CDR3 is 14 residues long. Trimming shortened V by 6 bases and J by 4 bases, and 10 bases separated the two germline ends. CDR3: CASREGSGANVLTF. The CDR3 DNA is TGTGCCAGTAGGGAGGGTTCAGGGGCCAACGTCCTGACTTTC.

The CDR3 bases are TGTGCCAGCAGTTACCCCCCGGGGGGCTTGACTGAAGCTTTCTTT. Amino acids: CASSYPPGGLTEAFF. The chain joins TRBV6-5 to TRBJ1-1, with a possible D match to TRBD1 (6 bases). CDR3 length: 15 amino acids. V lost 2 bases and J lost 5, with 15 bases in between. CDR1 and CDR2 from the germline V gene are MNHEY and SVGAGI.

The chain couples TRBV19 to TRBJ2-1; 7 nucleotides agree with TRBD1. Germline V gene sequence: CDR1 LNHDA, CDR2 SQIVND (reference sequence). The V and J ends lost 5 bases and 4 bases, in that order; junction bases with no gene match: 8. This CDR3 is 15 amino acids long. The CDR3 sequence is CASSPTGTAYNEQFF. In nucleotides, the CDR3 is TGTGCCAGTAGTCCAACCGGGACAGCTTACAATGAGCAGTTCTTC.

The rearrangement links TRBV6-1 to TRBJ1-1, with 7 bases that match TRBD1. Looked up from germline, CDR1 is MNHNS and CDR2 is SASEGT. Trimming at V came to 3 bases and at J to 8 bases, leaving 6 bases not matched to a gene. The CDR3 totals 13 residues. The DNA for the CDR3 is TGTGCCAGCAGTGATGTGACAGGGTGGGAAGCTTTCTTT. This gives the protein CASSDVTGWEAFF.

The chain carries TRBV28 and TRBJ1-5; D possibly corresponds to TRBD1 (5 bases). V gave up 5 bases and J gave up 0 bases, with 17 bases separating them. The germline CDR1 and CDR2 sequences are MDHEN and SYDVKM. The CDR3 loop spans 17 amino acids. In DNA form, the CDR3 reads TGTGCCAGCAGTCCAGGGTGGGGCCCCTATAGCAATCAGCCCCAGCATTTT. Amino acids: CASSPGWGPYSNQPQHF.

The chain links TRBV11-2 to TRBJ2-3, with TRBD1 as a possible D gene (6 bases). The length of the CDR3 is 14 residues. V was cut by 5 bases and J by 6 bases, with 15 bases left in between. CDR1 is SGHAT, CDR2 FQNNGV, per germline. For the CDR3, the DNA is TGTGCCAGCAGCCCAATTAGCACAGGGGATACGCAGTATTTT. The encoded protein is CASSPISTGDTQYF.

The V and J genes are TRBV30 and TRBJ1-3, with a weak D call TRBD1 (5 bases). The germline gives CDR1 GTSNPN, CDR2 SVGIG (reference sequence). Trimming cost V 3 bases and J 3 bases, with 12 bases left between them. The length of the CDR3 is 14 residues. The CDR3 coding sequence is TGTGCCTGGAGCGGAGGGGCTGGTGGAAACACCATATATTTT. It codes for CAWSGGAGGNTIYF.

The gene calls are TRBV3-1 (or the pseudogene TRBV3-2) and TRBJ2-5; TRBD2 aligns across 10 bases. The trim removed 5 bases at V and 4 bases at J, leaving 4 bases unmatched. Germline V gives CDR1 LGHDT, CDR2 YNNKEL (reference sequence). CDR3 length equals 14 residues. The CDR3 region has the DNA TGTGCCAGCAGCAGCGGGGGGGCCCCAGAGACCCAGTACTTC. Its translation is CASSSGGAPETQYF.

The gene calls are TRBV18 and TRBJ1-1; TRBD1 agrees at 11 bases. This CDR3 has 18 amino acids. J was trimmed by 5 bases and V by 3 bases; bases with no gene match: 14. Germline CDR1 reads KGHSH; CDR2 reads LQKENI. CDR3 protein: CASSPQDPGTGGWTEAFF. CDR3 sequence (DNA): TGTGCCAGCTCACCCCAAGACCCCGGGACAGGGGGTTGGACTGAAGCTTTCTTT. The full variable domain, in which reference TRBV18 and TRBJ1-1 provide the parts outside the CDR3, is NAGVMQNPRHLVRRRGQEARLRCSPMKGHSHVYWYRQLPEEGLKFMVYLQKENIIDESGMPKERFSAEFPKEGPSILRIQQVVRGDSAAYFCASSPQDPGTGGWTEAFFGQGTRLTVV.

This chain joins TRBV5-1 and TRBJ2-1; D is unclear. V shed 0 bases and J shed 0 bases, with 10 bases lying between them. Germline loops: CDR1 SGHRS, CDR2 YFSETQ. CDR3 length equals 16 residues. The CDR3 DNA is TGCGCCAGCAGCTTGGTTCAGGCGAGCTCCTACAATGAGCAGTTCTTC. Residues: CASSLVQASSYNEQFF. Supplemented by reference TRBV5-1 and TRBJ2-1, the full variable domain reads KAGVTQTPRYLIKTRGQQVTLSCSPISGHRSVSWYQQTPGQGLQFLFEYFSETQRNKGNFPGRFSGRQFSNSRSEMNVSTLELGDSALYLCASSLVQASSYNEQFFGPGTRLTVL.

The J gene is TRBJ1-3, the V gene TRBV9; D is perhaps TRBD1 (6 bases). The germline V and J ends were trimmed by 4 bases and 0 bases, with 8 bases remaining between them. Per germline, CDR1 SGDLS and CDR2 YYNGEE. The CDR3 has 14 amino acids. The CDR3 sequence is CASSLQGSGNTIYF. Written as DNA, the CDR3 is TGTGCCAGCAGCTTACAGGGCTCTGGAAACACCATATATTTT.

The gene calls are TRBV20-1 and TRBJ2-3; TRBD2 is a possible D gene (5 bases). Deletions cut 3 bases from V and 0 bases from J, with 13 bases between. Germline loops: CDR1 DFQATT, CDR2 SNEGSKA (reference sequence). This CDR3 is 15 amino acids long. The CDR3 bases are TGCAGTGCTAGTGCTAGCACCAGTAGCACAGATACGCAGTATTTT. The encoded protein is CSASASTSSTDTQYF.

This sequence joins TRBV10-2 and TRBJ1-5; D unclear. Per germline, CDR1 WSHSY and CDR2 SAAADI. Trimming took 0 bases from V and 1 from J, leaving 7 bases between them. The CDR3 sequence is 15 residues long. The chain's CDR3 is CASSESKRSNQPQHF. The CDR3 DNA is TGCGCCAGCAGTGAGTCGAAGCGGAGCAATCAGCCCCAGCATTTT.

This clone came up once. The rearrangement uses TRBV7-8 and TRBJ2-1, with a possible D match to TRBD2 (6 bases). This CDR3 spans 13 amino acids. V was trimmed by 3 bases and J by 9 bases, leaving 12 bases between them. Per the germline V gene, CDR1 is SGHVS and CDR2 is FQNEAQ. The CDR3 reads CASSLLLALEQFF. For the CDR3, the DNA is TGTGCCAGCAGCTTGCTACTAGCTCTTGAGCAGTTCTTC.